This entry lists 5 T cell receptor beta chains sequenced from one sample in a study of spatial heterogeneity in lung cancer. The time point: sample taken at primary tumor resection. Unsorted whole RNA of tumor, nontumor lung or frozen PBMC was sequenced. Via MiXCR, TCRdb re-called the 5' RACE reads, giving one row per CDR3 protein. Of more than 20,000 distinct CDR3 sequences in the sample, 3.5% to 5.5% are singletons; the top ten hold approximately 30%. Sequencing used PBMCs, obtained at surgery. Receptor source: a male donor with early-stage non-small cell lung cancer.

This clonotype was counted at least ten times. The chain combines TRBV3-1 with TRBJ2-2; D possibly corresponds to TRBD1 (5 bases). The CDR3 is 15 amino acids. Germline CDR1 and CDR2: LGHDT and YNNKEL (reference sequence). V lost 3 bases, J lost 3 bases, and 11 bases lay in between. The CDR3 loop is CASSQFVGDTGELFF. CDR3 in DNA: TGTGCCAGCAGCCAGTTTGTAGGGGACACCGGGGAGCTGTTTTTT.

This clonotype was counted ten times or more. The J gene is TRBJ1-2, the V gene TRBV18; TRBD1 agrees at 7 bases. The junction had 2 bases not matched to a gene; V was cut back by 5 bases and J by 2 bases. The CDR3 runs to 13 residues. Germline CDR1 and CDR2: KGHSH and LQKENI. DNA for the CDR3: TGTGCCAGCTCAACGACAGGGAACTATGGCTACACCTTC. This sequence encodes CASSTTGNYGYTF.

This clonotype was observed many times. The genes are TRBV7-8 and TRBJ2-2; 15 bases match TRBD2. This CDR3 is 16 amino acids long. Germline V gives CDR1 SGHVS, CDR2 FQNEAQ. Trimming at V came to 5 bases and at J to 6 bases, leaving 4 bases not matched to a gene. DNA for the CDR3: TGTGCCAGCAGCCCATGGACTAGCGGGAGGGCCGGGGAGCTGTTTTTT. Encoded protein: CASSPWTSGRAGELFF.

This clonotype was picked up many times. The rearrangement joins TRBV18 to TRBJ2-5; TRBD2 matches at 12 bases. The V segment lost 1 base and the J segment 5 bases; nucleotides outside the gene matches: 2. Germline V gene sequence: CDR1 KGHSH, CDR2 LQKENI. CDR3 size: 15 residues. CDR3 region: CASSPRLAGAETQYF. CDR3 nucleotides: TGTGCCAGCTCACCACGACTAGCGGGGGCCGAGACCCAGTACTTC. Full variable domain (remainder filled in from reference TRBV18 and TRBJ2-5): NAGVMQNPRHLVRRRGQEARLRCSPMKGHSHVYWYRQLPEEGLKFMVYLQKENIIDESGMPKERFSAEFPKEGPSILRIQQVVRGDSAAYFCASSPRLAGAETQYFGPGTRLLVL.

This clonotype is medium-sized within its sample. CDR3 sequence: CASSLRIGGSGTGELFF. CDR3 DNA: TGTGCCAGCAGCTTACGTATTGGGGGGTCGGGCACCGGGGAGCTGTTTTTT. V is TRBV7-2 and J is TRBJ2-2; the D gene is possibly TRBD2 (6 bases). The V and J ends lost 2 bases and 4 bases respectively, with 17 bases between them. Germline CDR1 SGHTA, CDR2 FQGNSA. The length of the CDR3 is 17 residues.